A single sample is the source of the 23 T cell receptor beta chains below, sequenced in a study of cytotoxic CD8 clonotypes in ibrutinib-treated CLL. Here immunoSEQ multiplex PCR was the method, and the copy in TCRdb shows in-frame clones only, minus some. The sample lists 250,000 to 350,000 clones, approximately 76% occurring once. The sample here was PBMCs, taken at disease progression, from a patient treated with ibrutinib. These receptors all stem from a human donor with chronic lymphocytic leukemia.

V is TRBV5-6 and J is TRBJ2-5, with 12 bases lining up with TRBD2. CDR3 size: 16 residues. V lost 1 base to trimming and J lost 1 base; unmatched junction nucleotides: 2. Per the germline V gene, CDR1 is SGHDT and CDR2 is YYEEEE. The CDR3 here is CASSLWTSGAQETQYF. The CDR3 bases are TGTGCCAGCAGCTTGTGGACTAGCGGGGCCCAAGAGACCCAGTACTTC.

This rearrangement joins TRBV5-6 to TRBJ2-3; weak D call: TRBD2 (6 bases). V dropped 4 bases and J dropped 2 bases, with 14 bases sitting between them. This CDR3 has 15 amino acids. Germline lookup yields CDR1 SGHDT and CDR2 YYEEEE. The CDR3 bases are TGTGCCAGCAGCCCGCCGGAGGGCTCCACAGATACGCAGTATTTT. It codes for CASSPPEGSTDTQYF.

V usage is TRBV25-1 and J usage is TRBJ2-3; D is ambiguous. The CDR3 runs 17 residues. Germline V gene lookup returns CDR1 MGHDK and CDR2 SYGVNS. The V and J ends lost 2 bases and 4 bases respectively, with 19 bases between them. CDR3 protein: CASSEKTFRSGPDTQYF. CDR3 in DNA: TGTGCCAGCAGTGAAAAGACGTTCCGATCCGGCCCAGATACGCAGTATTTT.

This clone was recorded once. The DNA of the CDR3 is TGTGCCAGTAGTCCCAGGGCCGACTACGAGCAGTACTTC. Translating gives CASSPRADYEQYF. The chain recombines TRBV19 with TRBJ2-7; possibly TRBD1 for D (5 bases). The V end lost 5 bases, the J end lost 3 bases, and 11 bases lay between the germline ends. The germline CDR1 and CDR2 sequences are LNHDA and SQIVND (reference sequence). CDR3 size: 13 residues. Drawing the rest from reference TRBV19 and TRBJ2-7, the complete variable domain is DGGITQSPKYLFRKEGQNVTLSCEQNLNHDAMYWYRQDPGQGLRLIYYSQIVNDFQKGDIAEGYSVSREKKESFPLTVTSAQKNPTAFYLCASSPRADYEQYFGPGTRLTVT.

This chain connects TRBV2 to TRBJ2-7; 7 bases line up with TRBD1. Trimming cost V 8 bases and J 4 bases; bases outside gene matches: 5. The CDR3 extends over 12 amino acids. The germline gives CDR1 SNHLY, CDR2 FYNNEI. The CDR3 reads CASAGGRYEQYF. The DNA of the CDR3 is TGTGCCAGCGCAGGGGGTAGGTACGAGCAGTACTTC.

The chain joins TRBV5-6 to TRBJ2-7; 8 nucleotides match TRBD1. The V and J ends lost 2 bases and 6 bases, in that order; junction bases with no gene match: 7. The CDR3 contains 14 residues. Per germline, CDR1 SGHDT and CDR2 YYEEEE. The CDR3 protein is CASSLGQGIFEQYF. CDR3 coding DNA: TGTGCCAGCAGCTTAGGACAGGGAATATTCGAGCAGTACTTC.

V and J are TRBV29-1 and TRBJ2-7; 13 nucleotides align to TRBD2. CDR3 length: 15 amino acids. J gave up 2 bases and V 6 bases, and 7 bases lay outside the gene matches. The germline CDR1 and CDR2 sequences are SQVTM and ANQGSEA. The CDR3 protein is CSVRTSGSSAYEQYF. The DNA of the CDR3 is TGCAGCGTGCGGACTAGCGGGAGTTCTGCCTACGAGCAGTACTTC.

The gene calls are TRBV6-1 and TRBJ2-7, with D hard to call. The CDR3 runs 16 residues. Per germline, CDR1 MNHNS and CDR2 SASEGT. V lost 4 bases, J lost 3 bases, and 19 bases lay in between. CDR3 residues: CASSGPELISYYEQYF. DNA of the CDR3: TGTGCCAGCAGTGGCCCCGAGCTTATCTCCTACTACGAGCAGTACTTC.

The chain recombines TRBV5-1 with TRBJ2-7, with D unresolved. The CDR3 has 13 amino acids. Per the germline V gene, CDR1 is SGHRS and CDR2 is YFSETQ. The germline V and J ends were trimmed by 5 bases and 7 bases, with 16 bases remaining between them. The CDR3 DNA follows: TGCGCCAGCAGGGACGAAGCGCTTGTGGAGCAGTACTTC. It is translated as CASRDEALVEQYF.

The V call is TRBV5-1, the J call TRBJ1-4; D may be TRBD1 (6 bases). The CDR3 sequence is 20 residues long. The V and J ends lost 4 bases and 0 bases respectively, with 25 bases between them. The germline V gene has CDR1 SGHRS and CDR2 YFSETQ. CDR3 sequence (DNA): TGCGCCAGCAGCCGCTTCCCTAGAGCGTTAACAGGGTCAACTAATGAAAAACTGTTTTTT. Amino acid sequence: CASSRFPRALTGSTNEKLFF.

The chain has TRBV5-1 and TRBJ1-1; 7 positions agree with TRBD1. Germline V CDR1 and CDR2: SGHRS, YFSETQ. The CDR3 has 14 amino acids. J lost 6 bases, V lost 7 bases, and 12 bases had no gene match. CDR3 loop: CASLTGEADSEAFF. DNA of the CDR3: TGCGCCAGCCTCACAGGGGAAGCTGACTCTGAAGCTTTCTTT.

This clone showed up just a few times. The J gene is TRBJ2-1, the V gene TRBV9; TRBD2 might be the D (5 bases). Germline V lookup: CDR1 SGDLS, CDR2 YYNGEE. The CDR3 consists of 16 residues. Trimming shortened V by 0 bases and J by 4 bases, and 14 bases separated the two germline ends. The CDR3 DNA follows: TGTGCCAGCAGCGTAGTTGATGAGGGATGGTACAATGAGCAGTTCTTC. This gives the protein CASSVVDEGWYNEQFF.

The chain has TRBV19 and TRBJ1-1, with D unresolved. Deletions cut 3 bases from V and 1 base from J, with 15 bases between. Germline assignment: CDR1 LNHDA and CDR2 SQIVND (reference sequence). The CDR3 is made up of 16 amino acids. CDR3 amino acids: CASSITIRAPNTEAFF. CDR3 DNA: TGTGCCAGTAGTATCACCATAAGGGCCCCGAACACTGAAGCTTTCTTT.

This rearrangement joins TRBV7-2 to TRBJ1-1; D remains unclear. Trimming removed 5 bases at V and 4 bases at J, with 11 bases between. CDR3 length equals 13 residues. The germline gives CDR1 SGHTA, CDR2 FQGNSA. CDR3 in DNA: TGTGCCAGCAGCGGACTGTCGGTCACTGAAGCTTTCTTT. The encoded protein is CASSGLSVTEAFF.

This clone appeared a few times. The chain combines TRBV7-2 with TRBJ2-7; D gene ambiguous. CDR1 is SGHTA and CDR2 is FQGNSA in the germline V gene. The CDR3 sequence is 13 residues long. Trimming stripped 4 bases from V and 2 bases from J, with 9 bases between. The chain's CDR3 is CASSSHGAYEQYF. The CDR3 DNA follows: TGTGCCAGCAGCTCACACGGAGCCTACGAGCAGTACTTC.

V is TRBV7-3 and J is TRBJ2-3; 11 positions agree with TRBD2. V trimming: 5 bases; J trimming: 5 bases; junction bases outside the gene matches: 6. This CDR3 has 15 amino acids. Germline V gene sequence: CDR1 SGHTA, CDR2 FQGTGA. The DNA of the CDR3 is TGTGCCAGCAGCCCAACTAGCGGGAGACGAGATACGCAGTATTTT. Its translation: CASSPTSGRRDTQYF.

The rearrangement joins TRBV4-1 to TRBJ2-2; 11 bases line up with TRBD2. Germline CDR1 and CDR2: MGHRA and YSYEKL. This CDR3 spans 17 amino acids. V shed 4 bases, J shed 5 bases, and the junction held 9 bases outside the gene matches. CDR3 sequence reads: CASSRQTSGALTGELFF. In DNA, the CDR3 is TGCGCCAGCAGCCGCCAGACTAGCGGGGCCCTAACCGGGGAGCTGTTTTTT.

The chain uses TRBV5-1 and TRBJ2-7, with 12 positions matching TRBD1. From germline, CDR1 is SGHRS and CDR2 YFSETQ. V shed 0 bases and J 5 bases; nucleotides not matched to a gene: 6. This CDR3 has 16 amino acids. CDR3: CASSLARDRGLDEQYF. DNA of the CDR3: TGCGCCAGCAGCTTGGCCCGGGACAGGGGGCTTGACGAGCAGTACTTC.

The chain uses TRBV13 and TRBJ2-3; 7 bases are shared with TRBD1. CDR3 length: 16 residues. Germline V gene data show CDR1 as PRHDT and CDR2 as FYEKMQ (reference sequence). Losses at the gene ends were 5 bases for V and 0 bases for J; bases not matched to a gene: 8. The CDR3 reads CASSGPYRGSTDTQYF. The CDR3 DNA sequence: TGTGCCAGCAGCGGCCCCTACAGGGGAAGCACAGATACGCAGTATTTT.

The chain couples TRBV2 to TRBJ1-2, with 7 bases identical to TRBD1. Unmatched junction bases numbered 11, after V lost 11 bases and J lost 8 bases. This CDR3 spans 12 amino acids. Per germline, CDR1 SNHLY and CDR2 FYNNEI. The CDR3 reads CAPGTVRAGYTF. The CDR3 bases are TGTGCCCCCGGGACAGTCAGGGCGGGCTACACCTTC.

The CDR3 sequence is CASSYRTPSYNEQFF. Written as DNA, the CDR3 is TGTGCCAGCAGTTACCGGACACCCTCCTACAATGAGCAGTTCTTC. The chain couples TRBV6-5 to TRBJ2-1; maybe TRBD1 (5 bases). Germline-derived CDR1 and CDR2 are MNHEY and SVGAGI. The CDR3 covers 15 residues. Trimming removed 2 bases at V and 0 bases at J, with 8 bases between.

The rearrangement joins TRBV6-6 to TRBJ2-1, with D possibly being TRBD1 (5 bases). This CDR3 has 15 residues. The germline V gene has CDR1 MNHNY and CDR2 SVGAGI (reference sequence). Trimming cost V 8 bases and J 2 bases, with 16 bases left between them. This chain's CDR3 is CASASTQGTYNEQFF. CDR3 DNA sequence: TGTGCCAGCGCATCCACTCAGGGAACCTACAATGAGCAGTTCTTC.

This clone turned up a few times. The chain employs TRBV4-2 and TRBJ2-5, with unresolved D. Trimming stripped 0 bases from V and 4 bases from J, with 0 bases between. Germline CDR1 and CDR2: LGHNA and YNFKEQ. The CDR3 covers 11 residues. The CDR3 spells CASSQEETQYF. CDR3 nucleotides: TGTGCCAGCAGCCAAGAAGAGACCCAGTACTTC.